One TCR beta chain is described in this entry. Its antigen is currently unknown. Per the germline V gene, CDR1 is MDHEN and CDR2 is SYDVKM. There are 15 residues in the CDR3. V trimming: 1 base; J trimming: 3 bases; junction bases outside the gene matches: 3. TCRdb re-called the PCR reads with MiXCR, one entry per CDR3 protein. Found here are over 15,000 distinct CDR3 sequences, roughly three fifths of them singletons; the top ten hold 0.95% to 1.3%. This sample stems from a study of vaccination and CD4 T cells after COVID-19. Whole-study results and caveats: For convalescent patients, a median about 86% of reactive clones surfaced exclusively after vaccination.

The chain couples TRBV28 to TRBJ2-7; 10 bases agree with TRBD2. Sequences were derived from CD4+ T cells from blood, sampled after SARS-CoV-2 vaccination. This sequence originates from a human donor who had recovered from COVID-19. The CDR3 sequence is CASSLYASGSYEQYF. The CDR3 DNA sequence: TGTGCCAGCAGTTTATACGCTAGCGGGAGCTACGAGCAGTACTTC.